The 6 T cell receptor beta chains reported below all come from one sample, sequenced in a study of read filtering for tumor transcriptome and immune sequencing. The library was built from around 380 ng RNA with molecular barcoded adaptors for alpha/delta and beta/gamma chains. Via MiXCR, TCRdb re-called the reads, giving one row per CDR3 protein. The sample lists some 39,000 distinct CDR3 sequences; around 13% were seen once. Material for sequencing was a population of CD138-negative cells sorted from bone marrow. The receptors here all came from a donor over 35 with multiple myeloma.

V and J are TRBV5-4 and TRBJ2-2; unclear D gene. Trimming shortened V by 0 bases and J by 6 bases, and 6 bases separated the two germline ends. The CDR3 is 13 residues long. Germline CDR1 reads SGHNT; CDR2 reads YYREEE (reference sequence). The CDR3 sequence: CASSLVPAGELFF. The CDR3 DNA is TGTGCCAGCAGCTTGGTCCCGGCCGGGGAGCTGTTTTTT.

This clonotype was found many times. CDR3 in DNA: TGTGCCAGCAGCCAAGGCTCAGGAGAAAACACCTACGAGCAGTACTTC. As protein: CASSQGSGENTYEQYF. The chain recombines TRBV3-1 with TRBJ2-7, with D uncertain. V gave up 1 base and J gave up 2 bases, with 15 bases separating them. The CDR3 is made up of 16 amino acids. Germline CDR1 is LGHDT and CDR2 is YNNKEL (reference sequence).

As for this clonotype: A read error may account for a junction end that differs from germline. This chain joins TRBV28 and TRBJ2-4, with TRBD2 identical over 8 bases. Germline-derived CDR1 and CDR2 are MDHEN and SYDVKM. The CDR3 consists of 15 residues. The CDR3 region is CASSFGLAGKNIQHF. CDR3 nucleotide sequence: TGTGCCAGCAGTTTCGGGCTAGCGGGCAAAAACATTCAGCACTTC.

This clonotype was counted ten times or more. The chain uses TRBV18 and TRBJ2-5; D is perhaps TRBD2 (6 bases). Trimming shortened V by 2 bases and J by 5 bases, and 15 bases separated the two germline ends. The CDR3 is made up of 15 amino acids. From germline, CDR1 is KGHSH and CDR2 LQKENI. The CDR3 spells CASSPVTGAYETQYF. DNA for the CDR3: TGTGCCAGCTCACCAGTTACGGGAGCTTATGAGACCCAGTACTTC.

This clonotype was seen at least ten times. The rearrangement joins TRBV7-9 to TRBJ1-1; no reliable D call. Germline loops: CDR1 SEHNR, CDR2 FQNEAQ (reference sequence). This CDR3 is 13 amino acids long. Trimming stripped 0 bases from V and 1 base from J, with 3 bases between. This CDR3 reads CASSLAENTEAFF. CDR3 bases: TGTGCCAGCAGCTTAGCAGAGAACACTGAAGCTTTCTTT.

Ten or more counts support this clonotype. The chain couples TRBV20-1 to TRBJ2-3; the D call may be TRBD1 or TRBD2 (6 bases each). The CDR3 is made up of 14 amino acids. Trimming took off 2 bases at V and 6 bases at J, with 15 bases between the two ends. CDR1 is DFQATT, CDR2 SNEGSKA, per germline (reference sequence). The DNA of the CDR3 is TGCAGTGCTAGACGCAGGGGACTTTGGGATACGCAGTATTTT. Its protein product is CSARRRGLWDTQYF.